Included here is one TCR beta chain sequence, with context. One entry per CDR3 protein results from TCRdb running MiXCR on the 5' RACE reads. The sample records about 810,000 distinct CDR3 sequences, over 9% being singletons. The sample comes from a study of identical twins. These same data were also listed under a study on yellow fever vaccine responses in identical twins.

The sequence came from a woman aged 18 to 35 in good health. Sequencing was performed on PBMCs.

This CDR3 reads CASSPSGGLQYF. The CDR3 bases are TGTGCCAGCAGCCCTTCGGGGGGGCTTCAGTATTTT. V gene TRBV3-1 combines with J gene TRBJ2-3, with 8 bases lining up with TRBD2. The CDR3 loop spans 12 amino acids. After removal of 4 bases from V and 12 bases from J, the junction contained 6 bases not matched to a gene. Germline V gives CDR1 LGHDT, CDR2 YNNKEL (reference sequence).